The source of this TCR beta chain is a study of T-cell reconstitution after alpha-beta-depleted transplantation in children. Researchers prepared the TCRbeta library using unique molecular identifiers, the study reports. TCRdb used MiXCR to reprocess the PCR reads, holding one entry per CDR3 protein. The sample gives 500,000 to 650,000 distinct CDR3 sequences, over 10% of which show up once; 2.2% is in the top ten. Germline-derived CDR1 and CDR2 are DFQATT and SNEGSKA (reference sequence). This CDR3 region has 16 residues. Trimming cost V 1 base and J 0 bases, with 16 bases left between them. General study findings and limits: Surviving recipient cells, namely T cells and thymic progenitors, were the source of high day-60 TCRbeta diversity in some patients. Reportedly, alpha-beta T cells present about two months post-transplant originated from several hundred expanded clones of graft origin. T-cell numbers and diversity, one year after transplant, stemmed largely from T cells that were newly produced.

As regards this clonotype: Its specificity is unknown.

This specimen was PBMCs, mostly from graft donor cells, taken 360 days after TCRalphabeta/CD19-depleted stem cell transplant. The sequence came from a male patient under 18 who had a stem cell transplant for acute myeloid leukemia, so the T cells may come from the graft donor. This chain connects TRBV20-1 to TRBJ2-7; D is possibly TRBD1 (5 bases). CDR3 DNA sequence: TGCAGTGCTAGAGCTCGTTGGGGCACGAACTCCTACGAGCAGTACTTC. It yields the protein CSARARWGTNSYEQYF.